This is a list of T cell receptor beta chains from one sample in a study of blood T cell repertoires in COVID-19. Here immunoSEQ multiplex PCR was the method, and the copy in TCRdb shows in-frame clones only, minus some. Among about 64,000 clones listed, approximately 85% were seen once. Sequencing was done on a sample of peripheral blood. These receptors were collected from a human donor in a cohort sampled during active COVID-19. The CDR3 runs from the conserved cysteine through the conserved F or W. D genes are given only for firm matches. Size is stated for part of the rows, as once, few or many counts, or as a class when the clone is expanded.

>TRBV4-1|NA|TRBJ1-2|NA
TGCGCCAGCAGCCCGACAGGCGACTATGGCTACACCTTC
CASSPTGDYGYTF
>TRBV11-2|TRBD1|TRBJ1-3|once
TGTGCCAGCAGCTTCGCAGGGGGTTCCTCTGGAAACACCATATATTTT
CASSFAGGSSGNTIYF
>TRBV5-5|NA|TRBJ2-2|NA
TGTGCCAGCAGCCGTACAGGGACGGACAGCGGGGAGCTGTTTTTT
CASSRTGTDSGELFF
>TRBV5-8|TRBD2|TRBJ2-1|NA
TGTGCCAGCAGCTTGGCTCGTCCGGGAGGGGATGAGCAGTTCTTC
CASSLARPGGDEQFF
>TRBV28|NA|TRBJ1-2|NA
TGTGCCAGCAGTTCTTTTGGGGAAGCGCGGGGGTTCTATGGCTACACCTTC
CASSSFGEARGFYGYTF
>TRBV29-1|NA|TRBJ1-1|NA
TGCAGCGTTGAGGGTCGGCAGGCATCCACTGAAGCTTTCTTT
CSVEGRQASTEAFF
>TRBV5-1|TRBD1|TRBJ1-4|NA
TGCGCCAGCAGCAGGGGGACAGGAACTAATGAAAAACTGTTTTTT
CASSRGTGTNEKLFF
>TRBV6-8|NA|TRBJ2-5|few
TGTGCCAGCAGCCCCCGGGAGGAGGGGGGATGGGAGACCCAGTACTTC
CASSPREEGGWETQYF
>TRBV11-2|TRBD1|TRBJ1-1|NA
TGTGCCAGCAGCGCGGCACAGGGGATGAACACTGAAGCTTTCTTT
CASSAAQGMNTEAFF
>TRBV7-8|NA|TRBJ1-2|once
TGTGCCAGCAGCGGGAGGGACGTCAACTATGGCTACACCTTC
CASSGRDVNYGYTF
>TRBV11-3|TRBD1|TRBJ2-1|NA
TGTGCCAGCAGCTTAGATCGAAGGACAGGGGCGGACAATGAGCAGTTCTTC
CASSLDRRTGADNEQFF